The clone carrying this TCR beta chain was seen a single time. The antigen remains unidentified. The CDR3 loop spans 15 amino acids. V was pared by 0 bases and J by 3 bases, with 5 bases of the junction left unmatched. Germline V lookup: CDR1 SGHRS, CDR2 YFSETQ. The sample originates from a study of neoadjuvant anti-PD-1 for oral cavity cancer. Study as a whole: Before surgery, most patients got three to four biweekly 3 mg/kg nivolumab doses. Study findings and constraints: PBMC Gini-index clonality exceeded responders' in non-responders post-nivolumab.

Time point denoted: after neoadjuvant nivolumab, at surgical resection. The data were produced by immunoSEQ multiplex PCR, yet TCRdb's version contains in-frame clones alone and is incomplete. The sample shows over 30,000 clones, 80% of them seen only once. The sequence was obtained from a person aged 40 to 85 with oral cavity squamous cell carcinoma. V gene TRBV5-1 combines with J gene TRBJ1-1, with 7 bases identical to TRBD1. The source material was PBMCs, sampled after nivolumab (anti-PD-1) treatment. CDR3 residues: CASSLGEGAYTEAFF. The CDR3 DNA reads as TGCGCCAGCAGCTTGGGGGAGGGGGCTTACACTGAAGCTTTCTTT.